This T cell receptor (beta chain) is drawn from a study of cytomegalovirus exposure and HLA in healthy donors. The CDR3 length is 17 residues. The ends lost 3 bases at V and 1 base at J; junction bases unmatched: 7. The germline CDR1 and CDR2 sequences are LGHNA and YNFKEQ. 60 Vbeta and 13 Jbeta primers were used in PCR. Generated by immunoSEQ multiplex PCR, the TCRdb table keeps only in-frame clones and is missing some. The sample lists 150,000 or so clones; 65% to 80% were seen once. Turning to this clone: The antigen remains unidentified.

General study points: Looking again later, the authors saw that most CMV-associated TCR beta chains seemed HLA-restricted.

Sequenced: PBMCs. The receptor comes from a man between 18 and 35 years old in good health and CMV-seronegative. V is TRBV4-2 and J is TRBJ2-3, with 10 bases aligning to TRBD2. The CDR3: CASSHQLAGEGTDTQYF. The CDR3 DNA is TGTGCCAGCAGCCATCAGCTAGCGGGGGAAGGCACAGATACGCAGTATTTT.